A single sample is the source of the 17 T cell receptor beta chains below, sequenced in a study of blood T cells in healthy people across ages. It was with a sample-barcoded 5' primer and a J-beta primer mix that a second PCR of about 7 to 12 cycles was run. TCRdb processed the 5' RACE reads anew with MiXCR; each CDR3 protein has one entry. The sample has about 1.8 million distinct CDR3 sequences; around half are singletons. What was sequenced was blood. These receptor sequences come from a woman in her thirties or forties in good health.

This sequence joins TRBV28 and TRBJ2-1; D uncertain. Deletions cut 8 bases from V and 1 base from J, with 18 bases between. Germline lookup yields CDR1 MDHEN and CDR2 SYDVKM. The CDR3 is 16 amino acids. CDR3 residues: CASQSFRQTSYNEQFF. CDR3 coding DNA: TGTGCCAGCCAGAGCTTCCGGCAGACGTCCTACAATGAGCAGTTCTTC.

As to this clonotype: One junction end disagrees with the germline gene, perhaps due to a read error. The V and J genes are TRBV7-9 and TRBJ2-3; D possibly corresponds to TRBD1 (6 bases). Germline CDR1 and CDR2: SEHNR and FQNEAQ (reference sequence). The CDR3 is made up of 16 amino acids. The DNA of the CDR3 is TGTGCCAGCAGCTCACCCGGGACATCCCGTCCAGATGCGCAGTATTTT. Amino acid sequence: CASSSPGTSRPDAQYF.

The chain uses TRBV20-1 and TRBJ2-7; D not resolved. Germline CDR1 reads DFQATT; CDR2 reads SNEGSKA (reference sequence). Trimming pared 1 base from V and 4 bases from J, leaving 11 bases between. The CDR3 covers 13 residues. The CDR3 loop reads CSARAPHAYEQYF. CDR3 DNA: TGCAGTGCTAGAGCACCCCACGCTTACGAGCAGTACTTC.

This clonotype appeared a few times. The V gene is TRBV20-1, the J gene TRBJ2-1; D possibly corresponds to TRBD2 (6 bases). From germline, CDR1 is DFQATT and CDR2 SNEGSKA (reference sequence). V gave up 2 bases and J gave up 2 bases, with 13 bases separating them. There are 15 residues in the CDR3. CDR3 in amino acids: CSARLLALTYNEQFF. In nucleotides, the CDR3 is TGCAGTGCTAGACTACTAGCACTTACCTACAATGAGCAGTTCTTC.

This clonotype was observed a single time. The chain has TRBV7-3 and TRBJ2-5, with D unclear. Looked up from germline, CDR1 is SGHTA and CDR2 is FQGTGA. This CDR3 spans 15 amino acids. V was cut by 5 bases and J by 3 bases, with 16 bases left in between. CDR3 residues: CASSARPISKETQYF. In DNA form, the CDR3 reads TGTGCCAGCAGCGCCCGCCCTATCTCCAAAGAGACCCAGTACTTC.

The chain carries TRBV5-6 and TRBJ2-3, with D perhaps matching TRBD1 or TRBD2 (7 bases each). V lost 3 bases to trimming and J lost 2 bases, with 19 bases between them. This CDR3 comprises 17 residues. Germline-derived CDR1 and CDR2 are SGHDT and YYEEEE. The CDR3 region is CASSSVPGGDHTDTQYF. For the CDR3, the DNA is TGTGCCAGCAGCTCCGTCCCAGGGGGGGACCACACAGATACGCAGTATTTT.

CDR3 bases: TGTGCCAGCAGCCAGGTCGGGGCGTTGGGGGAGACCCAGTACTTC. Residues: CASSQVGALGETQYF. The chain has TRBV7-8 and TRBJ2-5, with D perhaps matching TRBD1 or TRBD2 (5 bases each). Germline CDR1 SGHVS, CDR2 FQNEAQ. V lost 5 bases to trimming and J lost 5 bases, with 18 bases between them. The CDR3 covers 15 residues.

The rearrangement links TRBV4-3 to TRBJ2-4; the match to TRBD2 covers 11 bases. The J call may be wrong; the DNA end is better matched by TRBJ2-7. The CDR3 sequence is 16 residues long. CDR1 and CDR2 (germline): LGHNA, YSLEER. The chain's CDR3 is CASSQGAGTSGYEQYF. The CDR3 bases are TGCGCCAGCAGCCAAGGGGCCGGGACTAGCGGCTACGAGCAGTACTTC.

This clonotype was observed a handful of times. Here the CDR3 reads CASSQVWEFSGYTF. The CDR3 bases are TGCGCCAGCAGCCAAGTCTGGGAGTTCAGTGGCTACACCTTC. The V and J genes are TRBV4-3 and TRBJ1-2; D is ambiguous. The CDR3 contains 14 residues. V gave up 1 base and J gave up 7 bases, with 13 bases separating them. Germline CDR1 is LGHNA and CDR2 is YSLEER.

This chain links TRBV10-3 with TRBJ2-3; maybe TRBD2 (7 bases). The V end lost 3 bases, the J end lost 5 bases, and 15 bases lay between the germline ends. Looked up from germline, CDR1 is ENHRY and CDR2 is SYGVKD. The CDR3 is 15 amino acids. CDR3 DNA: TGTGCCATCAGTGAAGGGGGGGCGTTTGGAGATACGCAGTATTTT. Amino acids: CAISEGGAFGDTQYF.

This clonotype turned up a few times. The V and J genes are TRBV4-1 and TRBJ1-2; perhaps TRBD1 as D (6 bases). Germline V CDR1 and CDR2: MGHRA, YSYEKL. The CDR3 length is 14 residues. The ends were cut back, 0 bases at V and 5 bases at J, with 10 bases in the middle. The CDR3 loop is CASSQDPGEYGYTF. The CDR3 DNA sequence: TGCGCCAGCAGCCAAGATCCAGGGGAGTATGGCTACACCTTC.

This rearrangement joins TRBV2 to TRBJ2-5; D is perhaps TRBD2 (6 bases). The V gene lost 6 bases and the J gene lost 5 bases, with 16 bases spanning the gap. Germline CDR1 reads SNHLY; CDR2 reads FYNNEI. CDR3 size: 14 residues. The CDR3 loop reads CASRRRDIDETQYF. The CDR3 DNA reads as TGTGCCAGCAGGCGGAGGGATATCGATGAGACCCAGTACTTC.

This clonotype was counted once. The DNA for the CDR3 is TGTGCCAGCAGCGCGGTGGAGGGTTCAGATACGCAGTATTTT. Protein: CASSAVEGSDTQYF. V gene TRBV6-5 combines with J gene TRBJ2-3; possible D gene TRBD2, 6 bases. The V gene lost 6 bases and the J gene lost 4 bases, with 14 bases spanning the gap. This CDR3 spans 14 amino acids. Per germline, CDR1 MNHEY and CDR2 SVGAGI.

CDR3 sequence: CASSDSGEQFF. The CDR3 DNA is TGTGCCAGCAGCGATAGCGGGGAGCAGTTCTTC. V is TRBV11-2 and J is TRBJ2-1; TRBD2 aligns across 7 bases. V trimming: 5 bases; J trimming: 10 bases; junction bases outside the gene matches: 2. The CDR3 is 11 amino acids. Germline CDR1 SGHAT, CDR2 FQNNGV.

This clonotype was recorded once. CDR3 bases: TGTGCCAGCAGCGTAGACTTGGGACTAGCGGGAATCACAGATACGCAGTATTTT. Amino acids: CASSVDLGLAGITDTQYF. The rearrangement uses TRBV9 and TRBJ2-3, with TRBD2 identical over 13 bases. Germline values: CDR1 SGDLS, CDR2 YYNGEE. V lost 0 bases, J lost 2 bases, and 6 bases stayed unmatched. The CDR3 totals 18 residues.

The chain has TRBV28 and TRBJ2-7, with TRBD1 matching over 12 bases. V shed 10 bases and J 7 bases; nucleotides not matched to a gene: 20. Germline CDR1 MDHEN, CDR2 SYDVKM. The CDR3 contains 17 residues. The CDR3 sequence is CATKPGQGAPNGYEQYF. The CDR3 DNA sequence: TGTGCCACCAAACCGGGACAGGGGGCCCCAAATGGCTATGAGCAGTACTTC.

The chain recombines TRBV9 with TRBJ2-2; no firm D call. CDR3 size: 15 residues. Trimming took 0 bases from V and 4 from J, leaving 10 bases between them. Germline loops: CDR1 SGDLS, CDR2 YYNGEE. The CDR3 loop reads CASSVDARITGELFF. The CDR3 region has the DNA TGTGCCAGCAGCGTAGATGCCCGAATCACCGGGGAGCTGTTTTTT.